The 5 T cell receptor beta chains in this list originate from one sample, sequenced in a study of CD8 T cells in ankylosing spondylitis. Via MiXCR, TCRdb re-called the 5' RACE reads, giving one row per CDR3 protein. The sample holds tens of thousands of distinct CDR3 sequences, more than 5.5% seen once. Sequenced material: synovial fluid, either unsorted or a sorted T cell fraction (not recorded which). Receptor source: a male donor with ankylosing spondylitis.

The sample holds many counts of this clonotype. The genes are TRBV7-3 and TRBJ2-3; possibly TRBD2 for D (6 bases). CDR1 is SGHTA, CDR2 FQGTGA, per germline. This CDR3 is built from 15 residues. Trimming cost V 2 bases and J 0 bases, with 9 bases left between them. For the CDR3, the DNA is TGTGCCAGCAGCTTAGCGGGGTATAGCACAGATACGCAGTATTTT. As protein: CASSLAGYSTDTQYF.

This clonotype has a handful of counts. V is TRBV6-5 and J is TRBJ1-4; D perhaps matches TRBD1 (5 bases). The germline V and J ends were trimmed by 3 bases and 7 bases, with 12 bases remaining between them. This CDR3 is built from 14 residues. Germline CDR1 MNHEY, CDR2 SVGAGI. CDR3 sequence (DNA): TGTGCCAGCAGTTATCGGGGCATGGGTGAAAAACTGTTTTTT. Translation gives CASSYRGMGEKLFF.

In its sample, this clonotype was seen a few times. V usage is TRBV20-1 and J usage is TRBJ2-2, with D tentatively TRBD2 (6 bases). Germline V gives CDR1 DFQATT, CDR2 SNEGSKA (reference sequence). V lost 0 bases and J lost 5, with 10 bases in between. The CDR3 loop spans 14 amino acids. The CDR3 here is CSARDPGRTGELFF. The DNA for the CDR3 is TGCAGTGCTAGAGATCCGGGGAGGACCGGGGAGCTGTTTTTT.

This clonotype was detected ten times or more. The rearrangement links TRBV11-2 to TRBJ2-7; 7 bases align to TRBD2. Germline V CDR1 and CDR2: SGHAT, FQNNGV. CDR3 size: 15 residues. The trim removed 0 bases at V and 0 bases at J, leaving 2 bases unmatched. CDR3 in amino acids: CASSLESGGSYEQYF. CDR3 bases: TGTGCCAGCAGCTTAGAGTCGGGAGGCTCCTACGAGCAGTACTTC.

This clonotype was seen many times. The chain combines TRBV3-1 with TRBJ1-5; TRBD1 might be the D (6 bases). V lost 4 bases to trimming and J lost 2 bases, with 9 bases between them. Germline V gene sequence: CDR1 LGHDT, CDR2 YNNKEL (reference sequence). The CDR3 is made up of 14 amino acids. The CDR3 is CASSPRGGNQPQHF. The CDR3 DNA follows: TGTGCCAGCAGCCCCAGGGGCGGCAATCAGCCCCAGCATTTT.